Following are 22 T cell receptor beta chains from one sample sequenced in a study of T cell responses to AZD1222 COVID-19 vaccine. Clones were read by immunoSEQ multiplex PCR, and TCRdb kept only the in-frame ones, dropping some. Of 150,000 to 200,000 clones in the sample, 85% to 95% are singletons; the top ten hold under 2.5%. Sequenced material: peripheral blood, taken on day 0 of AZD1222 vaccination. These receptors were obtained from an adult in good health.

This clone turned up a few times. The chain is built from TRBV4-3 and TRBJ1-3, with TRBD1 identical over 8 bases. CDR1 and CDR2 from the germline V gene are LGHNA and YSLEER. The CDR3 is made up of 16 amino acids. The trim removed 0 bases at V and 3 bases at J, leaving 4 bases unmatched. The CDR3 sequence is CASSQDPGTGGNTIYF. The CDR3 nucleotides read TGCGCCAGCAGCCAAGATCCCGGGACAGGTGGAAACACCATATATTTT.

The V and J genes are TRBV15 and TRBJ1-1; no firm D call. Trimming took off 5 bases at V and 5 bases at J, with 21 bases between the two ends. The germline V gene has CDR1 LNHNV and CDR2 YYDKDF (reference sequence). The CDR3 covers 16 residues. The CDR3: CATSPEAFGRRTEAFF. The DNA for the CDR3 is TGTGCCACCAGCCCGGAAGCATTTGGCCGAAGGACTGAAGCTTTCTTT.

This chain uses TRBV7-9 with TRBJ1-5; TRBD1 matches at 7 bases. CDR3 length equals 15 residues. Germline-derived CDR1 and CDR2 are SEHNR and FQNEAQ (reference sequence). After removal of 1 base from V and 4 bases from J, the junction contained 4 bases not matched to a gene. CDR3 region: CASSLEAGGNQPQHF. CDR3 DNA: TGTGCCAGCAGCTTAGAGGCAGGGGGTAATCAGCCCCAGCATTTT.

CDR3 nucleotide sequence: TGTGCCAGCAGTTCCAGCAGGGGCCAAGAGACCCAGTACTTC. As protein: CASSSSRGQETQYF. This rearrangement joins TRBV25-1 to TRBJ2-5, with D perhaps matching TRBD1 (6 bases). The CDR3 contains 14 residues. Between the trimmed V and J ends, which lost 5 bases and 1 base, there was a span of 11 bases. Per germline, CDR1 MGHDK and CDR2 SYGVNS.

The chain combines TRBV3-1 (or the pseudogene TRBV3-2) with TRBJ2-1; weak D call: TRBD2 (7 bases). Trimming cost V 3 bases and J 7 bases, with 16 bases left between them. Germline assignment: CDR1 LGHDT and CDR2 YNNKEL (reference sequence). This CDR3 is 15 amino acids long. The CDR3 region is CASSHLTSRGNEQFF. CDR3 sequence (DNA): TGTGCCAGCAGCCATTTGACTAGCAGGGGAAATGAGCAGTTCTTC.

This clone came up a few times. The genes are TRBV27 and TRBJ1-5; D is possibly TRBD1 (6 bases). This CDR3 is 17 amino acids long. Trimming removed 4 bases at V and 7 bases at J, with 23 bases between. Germline CDR1 MNHEY, CDR2 SMNVEV (reference sequence). Here the CDR3 reads CASSSLHPGPRGQPQHF. The DNA for the CDR3 is TGTGCCAGCAGTTCCCTTCACCCGGGCCCCAGGGGACAGCCCCAGCATTTT.

The chain is built from TRBV28 and TRBJ1-6, with D perhaps matching TRBD1 (6 bases). Germline V gene data show CDR1 as MDHEN and CDR2 as SYDVKM. The CDR3 has 16 residues. V lost 6 bases, J lost 3 bases, and 15 bases lay in between. The CDR3 region has the DNA TGTGCCAGCAGGGACTCGTTACAGGGCTATAATTCACCCCTCCACTTT. As protein: CASRDSLQGYNSPLHF.

This sequence joins TRBV27 and TRBJ1-1; 10 bases match TRBD1. The germline V gene encodes CDR1 MNHEY and CDR2 SMNVEV (reference sequence). With 5 bases clipped from V and 4 bases from J, the junction kept 7 bases outside the gene matches. This CDR3 spans 15 amino acids. CDR3 amino acids: CASSPAGQGFTEAFF. CDR3 coding DNA: TGTGCCAGCAGTCCCGCGGGACAGGGGTTCACTGAAGCTTTCTTT.

The J gene is TRBJ2-1, the V gene TRBV5-8; the D is unclear. Trimming shortened V by 1 base and J by 0 bases, and 11 bases separated the two germline ends. CDR1 SGHTS and CDR2 YDEGEE come from the germline V gene. The CDR3 has 16 residues. CDR3 sequence reads: CASSLYFKTSYNEQFF. The CDR3 DNA reads TGTGCCAGCAGCTTGTATTTTAAGACCTCCTACAATGAGCAGTTCTTC.

The chain carries TRBV6-5 and TRBJ2-3; a weak D match, TRBD1 (6 bases). There are 12 residues in the CDR3. Trimming took off 4 bases at V and 7 bases at J, with 9 bases between the two ends. Germline V CDR1 and CDR2: MNHEY, SVGAGI. CDR3 in DNA: TGTGCCAGCAGTTCCACAGGGTATACGCAGTATTTT. It codes for CASSSTGYTQYF.

V usage is TRBV6-5 and J usage is TRBJ2-7, with D perhaps assigned TRBD1 or TRBD2 (5 bases each). CDR1 MNHEY and CDR2 SVGAGI come from the germline V gene. Trimming took off 4 bases at V and 3 bases at J, with 13 bases between the two ends. The CDR3 runs to 14 residues. The CDR3 region has the DNA TGTGCCAGCAGTTCCCCCGGGACCATCTACGAGCAGTACTTC. Amino acid sequence: CASSSPGTIYEQYF.

This chain links TRBV7-3 with TRBJ2-7, with D perhaps given as TRBD1 or TRBD2 (5 bases each). The CDR3 spans 15 residues. V dropped 5 bases and J dropped 7 bases, with 21 bases sitting between them. Germline loops: CDR1 SGHTA, CDR2 FQGTGA. CDR3 bases: TGTGCCAGCAGCCCACAAGGAGCAGGGACGGGAGAGCAGTACTTC. Translating it yields CASSPQGAGTGEQYF.

This chain connects TRBV18 to TRBJ2-7; TRBD1 matches at 10 bases. The V gene end was trimmed by 4 bases and the J gene end by 2 bases; junction bases not matched to a gene: 5. The CDR3 runs 15 residues. Germline CDR1 and CDR2: KGHSH and LQKENI. This chain's CDR3 is CASSLTGTGAYEQYF. Here the CDR3 DNA reads TGTGCCAGCTCACTAACCGGGACAGGGGCCTACGAGCAGTACTTC.

The chain has TRBV7-8 and TRBJ1-1; D gene unclear. The CDR3 contains 15 residues. V was cut by 2 bases and J by 3 bases, with 13 bases left in between. Germline V gene data show CDR1 as SGHVS and CDR2 as FQNEAQ. This chain's CDR3 is CASSLSPFGDTEAFF. The CDR3 DNA sequence: TGTGCCAGCAGCTTATCTCCGTTTGGGGACACTGAAGCTTTCTTT.

V is TRBV23-1 and J is TRBJ1-1; D perhaps matches TRBD1 (5 bases). TRBV23-1 carries the ORF label, with uncertain function. Between the trimmed V and J ends, which lost 0 bases and 1 base, there was a span of 15 bases. The CDR3 runs 17 residues. The CDR3 loop is CASSQSLGLWGNTEAFF. The CDR3 DNA is TGCGCCAGCAGTCAATCTTTGGGGCTGTGGGGGAACACTGAAGCTTTCTTT.

V and J are TRBV6-5 and TRBJ1-4; D unresolved. From germline, CDR1 is MNHEY and CDR2 SVGAGI. The CDR3 extends over 12 amino acids. Trimming removed 5 bases from V and 10 bases from J, with 11 bases in between. CDR3 region: CASSTLDGKLFF. The CDR3 region has the DNA TGTGCCAGCAGTACACTAGATGGAAAACTGTTTTTT.

This clone was recorded a few times. This chain uses TRBV6-5 with TRBJ2-1, with 10 bases aligning to TRBD2. The CDR3 is 15 residues long. The trim removed 0 bases at V and 7 bases at J, leaving 3 bases unmatched. In germline, CDR1 is MNHEY, CDR2 SVGAGI. In nucleotides, the CDR3 is TGTGCCAGCAGTTACTCTACTAGCGGGACAAATGAGCAGTTCTTC. Amino acid sequence: CASSYSTSGTNEQFF.

V gene TRBV18 combines with J gene TRBJ1-3, with 7 bases that match TRBD1. Germline V gives CDR1 KGHSH, CDR2 LQKENI. J lost 1 base, V lost 5 bases, and 5 bases had no gene match. The CDR3 runs 15 residues. The CDR3: CASSSSTGSGNTIYF. CDR3 nucleotide sequence: TGTGCCAGCTCATCGTCGACAGGGTCTGGAAACACCATATATTTT. Variable domain in full (rest from reference TRBV18 and TRBJ1-3): NAGVMQNPRHLVRRRGQEARLRCSPMKGHSHVYWYRQLPEEGLKFMVYLQKENIIDESGMPKERFSAEFPKEGPSILRIQQVVRGDSAAYFCASSSSTGSGNTIYFGEGSWLTVV.

V is TRBV19 and J is TRBJ2-7; TRBD1 matches at 8 bases. The junction had 1 base not matched to a gene; V was cut back by 9 bases and J by 3 bases. Germline V gives CDR1 LNHDA, CDR2 SQIVND (reference sequence). The CDR3 is 11 amino acids. The CDR3: CASGTGYEQYF. CDR3 in DNA: TGTGCCAGCGGGACAGGCTACGAGCAGTACTTC.

The V gene is TRBV11-2, the J gene TRBJ1-3; TRBD1 matches at 8 bases. CDR3 length equals 16 residues. Germline assignment: CDR1 SGHAT and CDR2 FQNNGV. With V trimmed by 0 bases and J by 7 bases, 8 bases remained unmatched. The CDR3 spells CASSLERATGVNTIYF. The CDR3 nucleotides are TGTGCCAGCAGCTTAGAACGGGCGACAGGGGTGAACACCATATATTTT. The whole variable domain, filled in from reference TRBV11-2 and TRBJ1-3, reads EAGVAQSPRYKIIEKRQSVAFWCNPISGHATLYWYQQILGQGPKLLIQFQNNGVVDDSQLPKDRFSAERLKGVDSTLKIQPAKLEDSAVYLCASSLERATGVNTIYFGEGSWLTVV.

This rearrangement joins TRBV6-4 to TRBJ1-4, with D unresolved. Trimming took off 4 bases at V and 3 bases at J, with 6 bases between the two ends. The length of the CDR3 is 13 residues. Germline V gives CDR1 MRHNA, CDR2 SNTAGT. CDR3 sequence reads: CASSGSANEKLFF. DNA for the CDR3: TGTGCCAGCAGTGGGTCGGCTAATGAAAAACTGTTTTTT.

The chain has TRBV11-3 and TRBJ2-1; TRBD2 agrees at 9 bases. Germline CDR1 SGHNT, CDR2 YENEEA. The V segment lost 3 bases and the J segment 7 bases; nucleotides outside the gene matches: 7. The CDR3 has 15 amino acids. The CDR3: CASSFVAGGPNEQFF. As DNA, the CDR3 is TGTGCCAGCAGCTTTGTCGCGGGGGGGCCGAATGAGCAGTTCTTC.